This TCR beta chain was obtained from a study of cytomegalovirus exposure and HLA in healthy donors. In the PCR, 60 Vbeta and 13 Jbeta primers were used. Measured with immunoSEQ multiplex PCR; TCRdb has only the in-frame clones, and not every one. Of over 100,000 clones in the sample, approximately 79% are singletons; the top ten hold 4.5% to 7%. Sequencing was done on a sample of PBMCs. This TCR was sampled from a man aged 55 to 70 in good health and CMV-seropositive.

The DNA of the CDR3 is TGTGCTAGTGGTCCTTCCGGTGGAGGGCTTGGGGGAGCCTACGAGCAGTACTTC. This codes for CASGPSGGGLGGAYEQYF. The chain recombines TRBV12-5 with TRBJ2-7, with D possibly matching TRBD2 (6 bases). The CDR3 is made up of 18 amino acids. V gave up 5 bases and J gave up 2 bases, with 25 bases separating them. Germline V lookup: CDR1 LGHNT, CDR2 FRNRAP.